The 11 T cell receptor beta chains below were found in one sample sequenced in a study of blood T cell repertoires in COVID-19. Produced via immunoSEQ multiplex PCR; TCRdb's table is partial and in-frame only. The sample has approximately 230,000 clones; just over 85% are singletons. What was sequenced was peripheral blood. All receptors derive from a man older than 75 with acute or convalescent COVID-19.

J is TRBJ1-1 and V is TRBV7-2, with 9 bases that match TRBD1. V shed 5 bases, J shed 5 bases, and the junction held 9 bases outside the gene matches. Germline loops: CDR1 SGHTA, CDR2 FQGNSA. The CDR3 runs 15 residues. CDR3 loop: CASSPRQGGRTEAFF. The CDR3, as DNA: TGTGCCAGCAGCCCGAGACAGGGGGGGAGGACTGAAGCTTTCTTT.

This clone was seen a handful of times. The chain recombines TRBV25-1 with TRBJ1-2; D possibly corresponds to TRBD1 (6 bases). CDR3 size: 14 residues. Germline loops: CDR1 MGHDK, CDR2 SYGVNS. V was trimmed by 0 bases and J by 9 bases, leaving 14 bases between them. The CDR3 is CASSEYGDMASYTF. The CDR3 bases are TGTGCCAGCAGTGAATATGGGGACATGGCCAGCTACACCTTC.

This chain joins TRBV5-1 and TRBJ1-1; 9 positions agree with TRBD1. Germline trimming cut 4 bases from V and 5 bases from J; bases unmatched to any gene: 12. Germline V gene lookup returns CDR1 SGHRS and CDR2 YFSETQ. The CDR3 contains 16 residues. The CDR3 region is CASSPGTGLGGTEAFF. In DNA form, the CDR3 reads TGCGCCAGCAGCCCCGGGACAGGGCTCGGGGGAACTGAAGCTTTCTTT.

The chain carries TRBV7-9 and TRBJ1-3; D is uncertain. Germline loops: CDR1 SEHNR, CDR2 FQNEAQ (reference sequence). Between the trimmed V and J ends, which lost 2 bases and 4 bases, there was a span of 3 bases. The CDR3 extends over 12 amino acids. CDR3 DNA sequence: TGTGCCAGCAGCTTATTAGGAAACACCATATATTTT. Its protein is CASSLLGNTIYF.

The chain is built from TRBV11-2 and TRBJ2-1, with D perhaps matching TRBD2 (5 bases). The ends were cut back, 1 base at V and 4 bases at J, with 8 bases in the middle. CDR3 length equals 14 residues. Germline V CDR1 and CDR2: SGHAT, FQNNGV. DNA for the CDR3: TGTGCCAGCAGCTTAGGAACTAGATACAATGAGCAGTTCTTC. Translated, it gives CASSLGTRYNEQFF.

This chain connects TRBV9 to TRBJ2-1; a weak D match, TRBD2 (5 bases). Germline V gene lookup returns CDR1 SGDLS and CDR2 YYNGEE. Trimming stripped 0 bases from V and 3 bases from J, with 13 bases between. This CDR3 is built from 16 residues. As DNA, the CDR3 is TGTGCCAGCAGCGTAGACGGGGATCCAGGCTACAATGAGCAGTTCTTC. Protein: CASSVDGDPGYNEQFF.

V and J are TRBV5-1 and TRBJ2-7; 7 bases align to TRBD1. This CDR3 has 15 amino acids. J lost 6 bases, V lost 2 bases, and 11 bases had no gene match. Per the germline V gene, CDR1 is SGHRS and CDR2 is YFSETQ. CDR3 DNA: TGCGCCAGCAGCTTCCTACAGGGGCCCTCCCCCGAGCAGTACTTC. Protein: CASSFLQGPSPEQYF.

The V call is TRBV5-4, the J call TRBJ1-2; tentatively, D is TRBD1 (6 bases). Germline values: CDR1 SGHNT, CDR2 YYREEE (reference sequence). V was pared by 4 bases and J by 1 base, with 11 bases between. CDR3 length: 14 amino acids. The CDR3 loop is CASSGGRVNYGYTF. The DNA for the CDR3 is TGTGCCAGCAGCGGGGGCCGGGTTAACTATGGCTACACCTTC.

Only one count was recorded for this clone. The rearrangement uses TRBV29-1 and TRBJ1-4, with 9 bases that match TRBD1. CDR3 size: 16 residues. The junction had 9 bases not matched to a gene; V was cut back by 7 bases and J by 0 bases. Germline lookup yields CDR1 SQVTM and CDR2 ANQGSEA. The CDR3 sequence is CSAGPDRGTTNEKLFF. CDR3 sequence (DNA): TGCAGCGCCGGGCCGGACAGGGGAACAACTAATGAAAAACTGTTTTTT.

This chain connects TRBV19 to TRBJ2-7, with D possibly TRBD2 on 6 matching bases. Germline CDR1 is LNHDA and CDR2 is SQIVND (reference sequence). The germline V and J ends were trimmed by 5 bases and 4 bases, with 18 bases remaining between them. There are 15 residues in the CDR3. The CDR3 sequence is CASSFNRDLIYEQYF. CDR3 DNA: TGTGCCAGTAGTTTTAACCGGGACTTAATATACGAGCAGTACTTC.

CDR3 sequence (DNA): TGTGCCAGCAGTGAGGGGGGTTTGGTTCAAGAGACCCAGTACTTC. This codes for CASSEGGLVQETQYF. This chain connects TRBV2 to TRBJ2-5; D perhaps matches TRBD2 (6 bases). V shed 3 bases and J shed 2 bases, with 13 bases lying between them. The CDR3 sequence is 15 residues long. CDR1 and CDR2 from the germline V gene are SNHLY and FYNNEI.